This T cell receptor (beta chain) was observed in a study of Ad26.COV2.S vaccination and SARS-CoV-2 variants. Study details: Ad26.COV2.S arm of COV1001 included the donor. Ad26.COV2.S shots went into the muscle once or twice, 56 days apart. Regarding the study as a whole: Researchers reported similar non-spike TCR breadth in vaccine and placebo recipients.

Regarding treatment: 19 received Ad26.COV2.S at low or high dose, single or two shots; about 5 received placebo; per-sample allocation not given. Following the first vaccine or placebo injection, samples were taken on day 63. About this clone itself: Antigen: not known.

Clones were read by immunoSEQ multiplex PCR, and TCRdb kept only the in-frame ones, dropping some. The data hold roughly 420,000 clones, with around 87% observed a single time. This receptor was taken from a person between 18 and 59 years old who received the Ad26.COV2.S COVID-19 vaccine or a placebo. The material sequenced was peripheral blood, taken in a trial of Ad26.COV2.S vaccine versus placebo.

The CDR3 bases are TGCGCCAGCAGCTTGGACGGCTCCCCACCTCACGGGGAGCTGTTTTTT. This sequence encodes CASSLDGSPPHGELFF. This chain connects TRBV5-1 to TRBJ2-2; the D is unclear. This CDR3 contains 16 residues. Germline values: CDR1 SGHRS, CDR2 YFSETQ. V gave up 0 bases and J gave up 7 bases, with 16 bases separating them.